Presented here are 27 T cell receptor beta chains from one specimen sequenced in a study of glioma-infiltrating T cells. TCR alpha and beta CDR3 regions were amplified from RNA using iRepertoire nested multiplex PCR. MiXCR was run by TCRdb on the multiplex PCR reads, yielding one entry per CDR3 protein. The data show approximately 90,000 distinct CDR3 sequences, with 23% seen just once and over 5% held by the top ten. Sequenced input: glioma tissue, nonneoplastic brain tissue, or PBMCs (not recorded which). All receptors come from a human donor with low-grade glioma or glioblastoma, undergoing nonglioma brain surgery, or in good health (not recorded which).

Points on this clonotype: Germline and junction disagree at one end, which may indicate a read error. The chain uses TRBV2 and TRBJ1-3, with no clear D. The V gene's germline CDR1 is SNHLY and CDR2 FYNNEI. This CDR3 region has 15 residues. The DNA of the CDR3 is TGTTCCAGCAGTGATTGGTTGTCCTCTGGAAACACCATATATTTT. Translation: CSSSDWLSSGNTIYF. The variable domain in full, with the rest retrieved from reference TRBV2 and TRBJ1-3, is EPEVTQTPSHQVTQMGQEVILRCVPISNHLYFYWYRQILGQKVEFLVSFYNNEISEKSEIFDDQFSVERPDGSNFTLKIRSTKLEDSAMYFCSSSDWLSSGNTIYFGEGSWLTVV.

This clonotype was seen repeatedly, ten times or more. The chain couples TRBV20-1 to TRBJ2-5; 7 positions match TRBD2. The length of the CDR3 is 12 residues. Trimming took 6 bases from V and 4 from J; bases not matched to a gene: 5. CDR1 is DFQATT, CDR2 SNEGSKA, per germline (reference sequence). CDR3 region: CSARGRRETQYF. The CDR3, as DNA: TGCAGTGCCCGCGGGAGACGAGAGACCCAGTACTTC.

This clonotype was observed at least ten times. V gene TRBV19 combines with J gene TRBJ1-5; 10 bases are a match to TRBD1. Per the germline V gene, CDR1 is LNHDA and CDR2 is SQIVND (reference sequence). V shed 4 bases and J 0 bases; nucleotides not matched to a gene: 6. CDR3 length: 17 residues. In nucleotides, the CDR3 is TGTGCCAGTAGTACCCTGGACAGGGGGAATAGCAATCAGCCCCAGCATTTT. Translated, it gives CASSTLDRGNSNQPQHF.

This clonotype has just a few counts. The chain uses TRBV3-1 and TRBJ1-2; weak D call: TRBD1 (5 bases). Trimming stripped 0 bases from V and 1 base from J, with 21 bases between. From germline, CDR1 is LGHDT and CDR2 YNNKEL (reference sequence). CDR3 length equals 19 residues. Written as DNA, the CDR3 is TGTGCCAGCAGCCAAGATGGGGGTTTTGGTATCGGTGATAACTATGGCTACACCTTC. Protein: CASSQDGGFGIGDNYGYTF.

The CDR3 here is CASSRDLAYSTDTQYF. Here the CDR3 DNA reads TGTGCCAGCAGTCGCGACTTGGCTTATTCCACAGATACGCAGTATTTT. This chain links TRBV12-3 or TRBV12-4 with TRBJ2-3, with unresolved D. Trimming left V 5 bases short and J 2 bases short, with 17 bases between. The CDR3 has 16 residues.

The gene calls are TRBV5-4 and TRBJ2-3, with 9 bases matching TRBD2. V trimming: 0 bases; J trimming: 3 bases; junction bases outside the gene matches: 5. Germline CDR1 reads SGHNT; CDR2 reads YYREEE (reference sequence). The CDR3 spans 16 residues. CDR3 nucleotides: TGTGCCAGCAGCTTGGCCATTAGCGGGGGTACAGATACGCAGTATTTT. It is translated as CASSLAISGGTDTQYF.

The table lists this clonotype with many counts. The chain couples TRBV20-1 to TRBJ2-7; TRBD2 aligns across 10 bases. The V gene end was trimmed by 3 bases and the J gene end by 4 bases; junction bases not matched to a gene: 6. Per germline, CDR1 DFQATT and CDR2 SNEGSKA (reference sequence). This CDR3 is built from 14 residues. The chain's CDR3 is CSASSGRFLYEQYF. The CDR3 DNA reads as TGCAGTGCTAGTAGCGGGAGGTTCCTGTACGAGCAGTACTTC.

This clonotype was seen repeatedly, ten times or more. The chain carries TRBV2 and TRBJ1-2; no definite D call. This CDR3 contains 13 residues. Germline-derived CDR1 and CDR2 are SNHLY and FYNNEI. Trimming cost V 10 bases and J 8 bases, with 20 bases left between them. CDR3 DNA sequence: TGTGCCACCCAGCAGTCTGGACGGCGGGGCTACACCTTC. It specifies CATQQSGRRGYTF.

This clonotype turned up a few times. The V call is TRBV29-1, the J call TRBJ2-5, with D possibly matching TRBD2 (6 bases). This CDR3 has 15 residues. V shed 7 bases and J shed 1 base, with 19 bases lying between them. In germline, CDR1 is SQVTM, CDR2 ANQGSEA. CDR3 coding DNA: TGCAGCGGCCGGGACTCCACTTCGGTCCAAGAGACCCAGTACTTC. Translated, it gives CSGRDSTSVQETQYF.

As regards this clonotype: The CDR3 does not end in the conserved phenylalanine or tryptophan, so this is likely a read error. The chain carries TRBV15 and TRBJ1-2; maybe TRBD1 (5 bases). This CDR3 has 16 residues. V was pared by 1 base and J by 6 bases, with 18 bases between. CDR1 and CDR2 (germline): LNHNV, YYDKDF (reference sequence). In DNA, the CDR3 is TGTGCCACCAGCAGAGTGGTGACAGCGCTATCCGATGGCTACACCTTA. Amino acids: CATSRVVTALSDGYTL.

J is TRBJ2-7 and V is TRBV12-3 or TRBV12-4; TRBD2 is a possible D gene (5 bases). V was trimmed by 2 bases and J by 2 bases, leaving 7 bases between them. This CDR3 is built from 13 residues. The CDR3 DNA reads as TGTGCCAGCAGTTTAATCGGGACCTACGAGCAGTACTTC. Amino acids: CASSLIGTYEQYF.

This clonotype was observed at least ten times. This rearrangement joins TRBV3-1 to TRBJ1-5, with 8 bases matching TRBD1. The germline V gene has CDR1 LGHDT and CDR2 YNNKEL (reference sequence). The CDR3 covers 15 residues. Losses at the gene ends were 1 base for V and 3 bases for J; bases not matched to a gene: 2. The CDR3 DNA follows: TGTGCCAGCAGCCAAGGACAGGGGAACAATCAGCCCCAGCATTTT. This gives the protein CASSQGQGNNQPQHF.

The V and J genes are TRBV5-4 and TRBJ1-1; tentatively, D is TRBD1 (6 bases). Germline V gene sequence: CDR1 SGHNT, CDR2 YYREEE (reference sequence). The CDR3 has 13 residues. V was trimmed by 2 bases and J by 4 bases, leaving 9 bases between them. The CDR3 DNA reads TGTGCCAGCAGCTTATTGGGGGCCACTGAAGCTTTCTTT. Translation gives CASSLLGATEAFF.

The sample holds many counts of this clonotype. The chain has TRBV29-1 and TRBJ1-2, with D unclear. The ends were cut back, 2 bases at V and 8 bases at J, with 12 bases in the middle. Looked up from germline, CDR1 is SQVTM and CDR2 is ANQGSEA. This CDR3 spans 12 amino acids. The CDR3 sequence: CSVEWTPGGYTF. The CDR3 nucleotides are TGCAGCGTTGAATGGACTCCCGGGGGCTACACCTTC.

This clonotype was recorded at least ten times. The chain uses TRBV27 and TRBJ2-7; TRBD1 matches 7 bases. The CDR3 spans 14 residues. J was trimmed by 4 bases and V by 3 bases; bases with no gene match: 6. Germline CDR1 MNHEY, CDR2 SMNVEV (reference sequence). The CDR3 region has the DNA TGTGCCAGCAGTTTTGGGTTACAGGGGTACGAGCAGTACTTC. Translating it yields CASSFGLQGYEQYF.

Of note for this clonotype: This clone may be a read error of a much larger clone one base away. This chain uses TRBV9 with TRBJ2-5; possible D gene TRBD2, 6 bases. The CDR3 spans 15 residues. Germline V gene sequence: CDR1 SGDLS, CDR2 YYNGEE. The ends were cut back, 0 bases at V and 7 bases at J, with 16 bases in the middle. The CDR3 region has the DNA TGTGCCAGCAGCGTAGATCAAGCGGGTTCGAGGACCCAGTACTTC. Translation: CASSVDQAGSRTQYF. Complete variable domain (other parts from reference TRBV9 and TRBJ2-5): DSGVTQTPKHLITATGQRVTLRCSPRSGDLSVYWYQQSLDQGLQFLIQYYNGEERAKGNILERFSAQQFPDLHSELNLSSLELGDSALYFCASSVDQAGSRTQYFGPGTRLLVL.

In regard to this clonotype: Sequence at one end of the junction differs from germline and may be a read error. This chain uses TRBV6-1 with TRBJ2-1; 10 bases match TRBD1. Germline-derived CDR1 and CDR2 are MNHNS and SASEGT. CDR3 length: 15 amino acids. In DNA form, the CDR3 reads TGTGCCGGCAGCCTCGACAGGGGGCTCCTAAATGAGCAGTTCTTC. It codes for CAGSLDRGLLNEQFF.

On this clonotype: This may arise from a read error, as a much more abundant clone is one base away. Here the CDR3 omits its conserved ending phenylalanine or tryptophan, so a read error is the likely source. J is TRBJ1-2 and V is TRBV7-9; a possible D gene is TRBD1 (5 bases). Trimming shortened V by 3 bases and J by 4 bases, and 9 bases separated the two germline ends. CDR3 length: 13 residues. Germline CDR1 SEHNR, CDR2 FQNEAQ (reference sequence). The CDR3 spells CASSFQDSYGYTS. CDR3 bases: TGTGCCAGCAGCTTCCAAGACAGCTATGGCTACACCTCC.

The rearrangement links TRBV7-2 to TRBJ2-5, with 8 bases that match TRBD2. CDR3 length: 15 amino acids. Trimming removed 7 bases from V and 5 bases from J; junction bases left unmatched: 12. From germline, CDR1 is SGHTA and CDR2 FQGNSA. The CDR3, as DNA: TGTGCCAGCAACTACCAAGCGGGGGTTCGTGAGACCCAGTACTTC. Encoded protein: CASNYQAGVRETQYF.

About this clonotype itself: Sequence at one end of the junction differs from germline and may be a read error. The chain carries TRBV20-1 and TRBJ2-3; 8 positions agree with TRBD1. The CDR3 length is 14 residues. Germline V CDR1 and CDR2: DFQATT, SNEGSKA (reference sequence). The CDR3 sequence: CSAREGQGTDTQYF. DNA of the CDR3: TGTAGTGCTAGAGAGGGACAGGGCACAGATACGCAGTATTTT.

This clonotype was counted between two and nine times. The chain recombines TRBV7-9 with TRBJ1-1; D may be TRBD1 (6 bases). Trimming stripped 2 bases from V and 5 bases from J, with 9 bases between. The CDR3 contains 13 residues. Germline V gene data show CDR1 as SEHNR and CDR2 as FQNEAQ (reference sequence). In nucleotides, the CDR3 is TGTGCCAGCAGCTTAAGCGGACAGACTGAAGCTTTCTTT. This encodes CASSLSGQTEAFF. Supplemented by reference TRBV7-9 and TRBJ1-1, the full variable domain reads DTGVSQNPRHKITKRGQNVTFRCDPISEHNRLYWYRQTLGQGPEFLTYFQNEAQLEKSRLLSDRFSAERPKGSFSTLEIQRTEQGDSAMYLCASSLSGQTEAFFGQGTRLTVV.

This clonotype appeared many times. The chain links TRBV3-1 to TRBJ1-1; no clear D. Germline V CDR1 and CDR2: LGHDT, YNNKEL (reference sequence). With 1 base removed from V and 4 bases from J, the gap between germline ends came to 10 bases. The CDR3 has 14 residues. CDR3 sequence: CASSQGVLGTEAFF. The CDR3, as DNA: TGTGCCAGCAGCCAAGGGGTCCTGGGCACTGAAGCTTTCTTT.

This clonotype was seen many times. This chain connects TRBV15 to TRBJ2-7; D uncertain. The CDR3 spans 15 residues. Germline CDR1 and CDR2: LNHNV and YYDKDF (reference sequence). The V end lost 0 bases, the J end lost 0 bases, and 9 bases lay between the germline ends. Here the CDR3 reads CATSRDQVSSYEQYF. The CDR3 DNA reads TGTGCCACCAGCAGAGATCAGGTCAGCTCCTACGAGCAGTACTTC. The whole variable domain, remainder taken from reference TRBV15 and TRBJ2-7, is DAMVIQNPRYQVTQFGKPVTLSCSQTLNHNVMYWYQQKSSQAPKLLFHYYDKDFNNEADTPDNFQSRRPNTSFCFLDIRSPGLGDTAMYLCATSRDQVSSYEQYFGPGTRLTVT.

V and J are TRBV5-1 and TRBJ2-5, with a weak D call TRBD2 (5 bases). This CDR3 has 12 residues. Germline loops: CDR1 SGHRS, CDR2 YFSETQ. Trimming left V 6 bases short and J 7 bases short, with 13 bases between. The CDR3 loop is CASTLAPGTQYF. The CDR3 nucleotides read TGCGCCAGCACTCTAGCTCCGGGGACCCAGTACTTC.

This clonotype was recorded a few times. The chain couples TRBV19 to TRBJ2-2; 7 bases line up with TRBD1. The CDR3 length is 14 residues. The germline CDR1 and CDR2 sequences are LNHDA and SQIVND (reference sequence). The junction had 7 bases not matched to a gene; V was cut back by 6 bases and J by 6 bases. The CDR3, as DNA: TGTGCCAGTAGGCGACAGGGACGGGCCGGGGAGCTGTTTTTT. It encodes CASRRQGRAGELFF. Filled out from reference TRBV19 and TRBJ2-2, the complete variable domain reads DGGITQSPKYLFRKEGQNVTLSCEQNLNHDAMYWYRQDPGQGLRLIYYSQIVNDFQKGDIAEGYSVSREKKESFPLTVTSAQKNPTAFYLCASRRQGRAGELFFGEGSRLTVL.

This clonotype was counted many times. The rearrangement joins TRBV27 to TRBJ2-7, with D perhaps TRBD1 (6 bases). Germline loops: CDR1 MNHEY, CDR2 SMNVEV (reference sequence). Trimming removed 3 bases from V and 2 bases from J, with 11 bases in between. The CDR3 has 14 amino acids. CDR3 in DNA: TGTGCCAGCAGTTTCCGGGACAAGACCTACGAGCAGTACTTC. Translating it yields CASSFRDKTYEQYF.

This clonotype was seen at least ten times. V and J are TRBV6-1 and TRBJ1-6; D perhaps matches TRBD1 (5 bases). Trimming removed 6 bases at V and 9 bases at J, with 12 bases between. The CDR3 has 13 amino acids. Germline V gene lookup returns CDR1 MNHNS and CDR2 SASEGT. For the CDR3, the DNA is TGTGCCAGCAGAGCCGGGGGTCTTTCACCCCTCCACTTT. Its translation: CASRAGGLSPLHF.